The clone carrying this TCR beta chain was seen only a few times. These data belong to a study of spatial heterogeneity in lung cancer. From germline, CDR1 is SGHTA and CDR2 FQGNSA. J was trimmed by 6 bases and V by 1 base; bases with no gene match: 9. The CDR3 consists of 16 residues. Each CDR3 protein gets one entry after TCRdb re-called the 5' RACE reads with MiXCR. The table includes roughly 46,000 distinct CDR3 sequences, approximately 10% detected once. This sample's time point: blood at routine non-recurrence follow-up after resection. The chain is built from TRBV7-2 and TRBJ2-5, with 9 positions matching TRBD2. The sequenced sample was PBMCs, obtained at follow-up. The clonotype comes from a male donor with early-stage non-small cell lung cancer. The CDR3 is CASSLGVAGDQKTQYF. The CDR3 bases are TGTGCCAGCAGCTTAGGGGTAGCGGGAGATCAGAAGACCCAGTACTTC.